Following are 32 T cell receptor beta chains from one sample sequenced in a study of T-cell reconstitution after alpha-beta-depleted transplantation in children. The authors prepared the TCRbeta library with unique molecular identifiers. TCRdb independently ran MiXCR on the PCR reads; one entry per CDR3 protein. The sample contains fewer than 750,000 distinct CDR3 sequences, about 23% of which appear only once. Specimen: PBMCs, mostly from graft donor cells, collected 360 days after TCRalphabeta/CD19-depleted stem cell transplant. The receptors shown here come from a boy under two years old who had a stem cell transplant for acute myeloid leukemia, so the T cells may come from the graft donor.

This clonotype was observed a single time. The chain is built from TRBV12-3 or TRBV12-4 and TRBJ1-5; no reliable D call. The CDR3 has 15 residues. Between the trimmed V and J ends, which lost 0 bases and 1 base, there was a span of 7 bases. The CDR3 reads CASSLARQSNQPQHF. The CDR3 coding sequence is TGTGCCAGCAGTTTAGCGAGGCAGAGCAATCAGCCCCAGCATTTT.

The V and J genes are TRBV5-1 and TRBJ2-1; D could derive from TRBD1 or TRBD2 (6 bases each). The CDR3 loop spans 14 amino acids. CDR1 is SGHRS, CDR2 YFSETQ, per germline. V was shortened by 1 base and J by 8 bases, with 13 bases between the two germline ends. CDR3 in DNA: TGCGCCAGCAGCTTGCGGGTGGGGGGCCATGAGCAGTTCTTC. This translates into CASSLRVGGHEQFF.

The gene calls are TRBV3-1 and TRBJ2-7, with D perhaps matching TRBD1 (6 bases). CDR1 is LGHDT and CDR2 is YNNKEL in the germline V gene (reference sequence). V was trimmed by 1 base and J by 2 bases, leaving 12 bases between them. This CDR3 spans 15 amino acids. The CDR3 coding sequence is TGTGCCAGCAGCCAAGGCCCAGGGGAAGCCTACGAGCAGTACTTC. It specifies CASSQGPGEAYEQYF.

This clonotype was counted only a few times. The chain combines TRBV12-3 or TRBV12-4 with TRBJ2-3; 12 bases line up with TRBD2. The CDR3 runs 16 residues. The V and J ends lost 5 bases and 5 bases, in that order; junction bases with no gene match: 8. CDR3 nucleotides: TGTGCCAGCAGTCCTCTAGCGGGGGGGCCCCAAGATACGCAGTATTTT. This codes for CASSPLAGGPQDTQYF.

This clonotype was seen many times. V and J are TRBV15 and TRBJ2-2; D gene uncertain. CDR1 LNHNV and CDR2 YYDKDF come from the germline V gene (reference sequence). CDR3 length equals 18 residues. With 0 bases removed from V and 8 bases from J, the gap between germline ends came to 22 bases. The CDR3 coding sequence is TGTGCCACCAGCAGAGATTCGTCTTCTTGGCCCAAGCCAGGGGAGCTGTTTTTT. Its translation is CATSRDSSSWPKPGELFF.

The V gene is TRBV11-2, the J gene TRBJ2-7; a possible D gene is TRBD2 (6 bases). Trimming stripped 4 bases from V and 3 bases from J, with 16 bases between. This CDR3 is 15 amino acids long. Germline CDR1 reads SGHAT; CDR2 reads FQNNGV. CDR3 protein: CASSSVTGEVYEQYV. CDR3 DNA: TGTGCCAGCAGCTCTGTAACGGGGGAGGTCTACGAGCAGTACGTC.

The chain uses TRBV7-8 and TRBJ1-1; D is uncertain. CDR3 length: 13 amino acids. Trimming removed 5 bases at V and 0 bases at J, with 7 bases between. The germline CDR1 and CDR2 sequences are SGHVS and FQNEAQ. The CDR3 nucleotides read TGTGCCAGCAGCAAAACAATGAACACTGAAGCTTTCTTT. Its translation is CASSKTMNTEAFF.

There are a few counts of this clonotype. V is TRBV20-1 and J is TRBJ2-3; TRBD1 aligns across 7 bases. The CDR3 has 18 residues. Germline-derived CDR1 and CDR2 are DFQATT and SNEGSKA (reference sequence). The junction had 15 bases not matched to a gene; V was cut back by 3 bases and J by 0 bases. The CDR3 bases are TGCAGTGCTAGTCACCGGACAGGCCCAGGCCCTAGCACAGATACGCAGTATTTT. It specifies CSASHRTGPGPSTDTQYF.

The CDR3 sequence is CASSLARTDTEAFF. The CDR3 DNA reads TGCGCCAGCAGCTTGGCCAGGACGGACACTGAAGCTTTCTTT. The chain uses TRBV5-1 and TRBJ1-1; D is unresolved. Germline CDR1 and CDR2: SGHRS and YFSETQ. The CDR3 contains 14 residues. The V end lost 0 bases, the J end lost 3 bases, and 9 bases lay between the germline ends.

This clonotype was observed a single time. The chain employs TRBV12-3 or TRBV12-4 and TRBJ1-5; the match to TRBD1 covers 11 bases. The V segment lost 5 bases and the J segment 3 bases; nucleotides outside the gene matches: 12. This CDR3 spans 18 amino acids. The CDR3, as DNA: TGTGCCAGCAGTCAGACCCGGGACAGGGGGGGCGACAATCAGCCCCAGCATTTT. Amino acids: CASSQTRDRGGDNQPQHF.

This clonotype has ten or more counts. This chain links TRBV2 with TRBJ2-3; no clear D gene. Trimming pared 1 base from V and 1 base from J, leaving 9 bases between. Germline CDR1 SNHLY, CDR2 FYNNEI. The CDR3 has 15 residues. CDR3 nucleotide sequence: TGTGCCAGCAGTGAAGAGTGGCAGGGCACAGATACGCAGTATTTT. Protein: CASSEEWQGTDTQYF.

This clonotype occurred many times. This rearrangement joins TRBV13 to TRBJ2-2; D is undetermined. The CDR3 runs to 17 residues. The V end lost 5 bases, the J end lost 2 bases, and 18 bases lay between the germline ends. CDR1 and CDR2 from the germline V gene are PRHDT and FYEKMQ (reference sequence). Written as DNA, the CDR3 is TGTGCCAGCAGCCTCGCTCTGGTGGACCCCAACACCGGGGAGCTGTTTTTT. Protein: CASSLALVDPNTGELFF.

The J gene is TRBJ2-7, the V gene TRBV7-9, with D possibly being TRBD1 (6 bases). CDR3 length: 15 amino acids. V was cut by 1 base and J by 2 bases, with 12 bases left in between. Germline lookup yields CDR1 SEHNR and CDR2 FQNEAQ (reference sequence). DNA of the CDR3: TGTGCCAGCAGCTTAGGAGGGGGTTCCACCTACGAGCAGTACTTC. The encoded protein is CASSLGGGSTYEQYF.

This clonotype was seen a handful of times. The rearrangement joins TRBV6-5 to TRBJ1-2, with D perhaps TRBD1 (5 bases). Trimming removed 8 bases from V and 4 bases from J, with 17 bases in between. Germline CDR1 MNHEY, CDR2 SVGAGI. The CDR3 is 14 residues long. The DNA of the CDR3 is TGTGCCAGCCGCACTGGAGGGGACCTCTATGGCTACACCTTC. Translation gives CASRTGGDLYGYTF.

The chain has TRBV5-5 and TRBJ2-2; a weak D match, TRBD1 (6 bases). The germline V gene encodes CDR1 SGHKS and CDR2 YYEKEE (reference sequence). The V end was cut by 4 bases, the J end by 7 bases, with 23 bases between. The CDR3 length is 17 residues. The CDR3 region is CASSRRIGRGGDGELFF. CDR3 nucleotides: TGTGCCAGCAGCAGGAGGATCGGCAGGGGTGGGGACGGGGAGCTGTTTTTT.

CDR3 residues: CASSVDDFGYTDTQYF. The CDR3 DNA reads as TGTGCCAGCAGCGTAGATGATTTCGGGTACACAGATACGCAGTATTTT. This chain uses TRBV9 with TRBJ2-3; D unclear. The CDR3 has 16 amino acids. V dropped 0 bases and J dropped 2 bases, with 13 bases sitting between them. Germline V gives CDR1 SGDLS, CDR2 YYNGEE.

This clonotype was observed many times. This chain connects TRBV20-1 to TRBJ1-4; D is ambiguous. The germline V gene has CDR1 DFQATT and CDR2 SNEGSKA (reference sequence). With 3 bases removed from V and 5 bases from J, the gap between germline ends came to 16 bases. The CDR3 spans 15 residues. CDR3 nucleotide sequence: TGCAGTGCTAGGATCATTGTCCGGATGAATGAAAAACTGTTTTTT. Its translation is CSARIIVRMNEKLFF.

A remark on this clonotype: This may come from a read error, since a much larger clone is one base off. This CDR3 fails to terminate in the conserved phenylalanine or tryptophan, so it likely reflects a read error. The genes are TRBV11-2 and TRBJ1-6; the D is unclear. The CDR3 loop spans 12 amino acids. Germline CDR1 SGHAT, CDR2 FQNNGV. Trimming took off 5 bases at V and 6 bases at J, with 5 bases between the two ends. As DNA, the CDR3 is TGTGCCAGCAGCCCGATTAATTCACCCCTCCACTGT. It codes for CASSPINSPLHC.

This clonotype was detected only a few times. DNA for the CDR3: TGTGCCAGCAGCCTCGACAGGGAAGGAACTGAAGCTTTCTTT. Its translation: CASSLDREGTEAFF. The chain combines TRBV3-1 with TRBJ1-1; TRBD1 aligns across 7 bases. The CDR3 length is 14 residues. Germline V gives CDR1 LGHDT, CDR2 YNNKEL (reference sequence). The V gene end was trimmed by 4 bases and the J gene end by 5 bases; junction bases not matched to a gene: 7. Combining the CDR3 with reference TRBV3-1 and TRBJ1-1 gives the whole variable domain DTAVSQTPKYLVTQMGNDKSIKCEQNLGHDTMYWYKQDSKKFLKIMFSYNNKELIINETVPNRFSPKSPDKAHLNLHINSLELGDSAVYFCASSLDREGTEAFFGQGTRLTVV.

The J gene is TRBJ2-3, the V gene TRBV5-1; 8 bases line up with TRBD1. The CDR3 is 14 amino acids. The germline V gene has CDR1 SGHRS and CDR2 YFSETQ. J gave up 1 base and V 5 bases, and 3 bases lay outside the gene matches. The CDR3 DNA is TGCGCCAGCAGGTCGACAGGGGGCACAGATACGCAGTATTTT. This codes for CASRSTGGTDTQYF.

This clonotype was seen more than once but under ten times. CDR3 residues: CSVEWGQQETQYF. In DNA, the CDR3 is TGCAGCGTCGAATGGGGTCAGCAAGAGACCCAGTACTTC. The rearrangement links TRBV29-1 to TRBJ2-5; D unresolved. The CDR3 is made up of 13 amino acids. Looked up from germline, CDR1 is SQVTM and CDR2 is ANQGSEA. V was pared by 6 bases and J by 2 bases, with 13 bases between.

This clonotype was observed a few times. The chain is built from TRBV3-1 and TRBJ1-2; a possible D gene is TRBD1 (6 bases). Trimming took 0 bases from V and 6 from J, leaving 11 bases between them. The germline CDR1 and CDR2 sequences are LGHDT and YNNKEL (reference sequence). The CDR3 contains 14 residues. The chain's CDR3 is CASSQEVQGDGYTF. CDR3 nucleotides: TGTGCCAGCAGCCAAGAGGTACAGGGAGATGGCTACACCTTC.

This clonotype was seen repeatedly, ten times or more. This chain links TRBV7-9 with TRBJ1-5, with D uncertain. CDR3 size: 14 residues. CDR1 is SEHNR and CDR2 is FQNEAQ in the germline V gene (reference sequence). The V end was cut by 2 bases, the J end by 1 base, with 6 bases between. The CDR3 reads CASSLTGSNQPQHF. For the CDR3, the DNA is TGTGCCAGCAGCTTAACGGGGAGCAATCAGCCCCAGCATTTT.

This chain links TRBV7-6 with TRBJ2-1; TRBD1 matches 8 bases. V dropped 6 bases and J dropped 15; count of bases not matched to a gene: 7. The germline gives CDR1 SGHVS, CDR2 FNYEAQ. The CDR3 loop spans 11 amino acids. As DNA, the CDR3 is TGTGCCAGCAGTCCCGGGACAGGTGCGTTCTTC. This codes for CASSPGTGAFF.

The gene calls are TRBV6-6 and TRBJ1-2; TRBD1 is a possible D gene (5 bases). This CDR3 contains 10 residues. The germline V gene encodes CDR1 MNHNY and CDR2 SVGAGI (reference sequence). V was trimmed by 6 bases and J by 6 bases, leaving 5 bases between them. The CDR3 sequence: CASSRDGYTF. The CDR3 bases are TGTGCCAGCAGCAGGGATGGCTACACCTTC.

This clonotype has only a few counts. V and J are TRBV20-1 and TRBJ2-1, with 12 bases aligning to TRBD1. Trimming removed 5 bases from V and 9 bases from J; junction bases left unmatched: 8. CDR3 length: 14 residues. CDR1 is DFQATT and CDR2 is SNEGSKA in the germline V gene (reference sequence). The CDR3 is CSAPPGQGASEQFF. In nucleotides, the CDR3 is TGCAGTGCTCCCCCGGGACAGGGGGCCAGTGAGCAGTTCTTC.

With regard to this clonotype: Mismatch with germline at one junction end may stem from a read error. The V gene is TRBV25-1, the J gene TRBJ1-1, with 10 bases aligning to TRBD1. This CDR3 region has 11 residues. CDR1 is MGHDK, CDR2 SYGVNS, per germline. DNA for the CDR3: TGTGCCAGCAGGGACAGGGGGGGCTTGTGCTTT. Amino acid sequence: CASRDRGGLCF.

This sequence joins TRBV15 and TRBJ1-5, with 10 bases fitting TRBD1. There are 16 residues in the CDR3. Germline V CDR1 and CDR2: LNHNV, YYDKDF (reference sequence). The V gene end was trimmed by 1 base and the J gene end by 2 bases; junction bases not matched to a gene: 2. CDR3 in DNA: TGTGCCACCAGCAGAGGGGACAGGGGTGGCAATCAGCCCCAGCATTTT. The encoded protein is CATSRGDRGGNQPQHF.

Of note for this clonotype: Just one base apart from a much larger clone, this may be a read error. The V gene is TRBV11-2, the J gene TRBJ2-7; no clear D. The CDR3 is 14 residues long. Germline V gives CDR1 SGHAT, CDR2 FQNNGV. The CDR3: CDSSPEPLAYEQYF. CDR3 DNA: TGTGACAGCAGCCCCGAACCCTTAGCCTACGAGCAGTACTTC.

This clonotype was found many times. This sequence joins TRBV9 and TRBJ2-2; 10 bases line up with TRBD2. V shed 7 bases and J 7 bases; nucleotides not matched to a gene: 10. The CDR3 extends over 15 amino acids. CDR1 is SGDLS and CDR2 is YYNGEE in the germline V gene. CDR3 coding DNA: TGTGCCAGCCATAGCGGGGGGTCCCCCGGCGGGGAGCTGTTTTTT. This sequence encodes CASHSGGSPGGELFF.

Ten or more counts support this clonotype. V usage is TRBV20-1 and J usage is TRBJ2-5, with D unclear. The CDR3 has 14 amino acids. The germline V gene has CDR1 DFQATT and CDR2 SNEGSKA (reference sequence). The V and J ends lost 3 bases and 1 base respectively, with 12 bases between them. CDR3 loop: CSASRGSTQETQYF. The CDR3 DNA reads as TGCAGTGCTAGTCGCGGCAGCACCCAAGAGACCCAGTACTTC.

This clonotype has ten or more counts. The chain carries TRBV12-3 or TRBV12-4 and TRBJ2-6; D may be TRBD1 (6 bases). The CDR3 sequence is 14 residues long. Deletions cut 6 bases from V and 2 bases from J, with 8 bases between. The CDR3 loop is CASRDRAGANVLTF. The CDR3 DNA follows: TGTGCCAGCAGGGACAGAGCTGGGGCCAACGTCCTGACTTTC.